Below, 10 T cell receptor beta chains from the same sample are listed, as sequenced in a study of molecular identifiers for immune sequencing clone quantification. TCRdb redid the calling of the PCR reads with MiXCR, one entry per CDR3 protein. The sample records roughly 93,000 distinct CDR3 sequences, 20% to 25% being singletons. Specimen: naive CD8+ T cells from blood, with Jurkat cell RNA spiked in. Subset meaning: FACS-sorted CD8+CD4-CCR7+CD45RA+ naive T cells. Receptors originate from a human donor in good health. Some libraries in this study had Jurkat cell RNA spiked in.

As concerns this clonotype: It may be a read error: a sequence one base away is much more abundant. The chain links TRBV6-5 to TRBJ1-4; 8 bases agree with TRBD1. Germline V lookup: CDR1 MNHEY, CDR2 SVGAGI. This CDR3 has 14 amino acids. CDR3 nucleotide sequence: TGTGCCAGCAGTCTACAGGGGGTTAATGAAAAACTGTCTTTT. Its translation: CASSLQGVNEKLSF.

The chain couples TRBV11-2 to TRBJ2-3; weak D call: TRBD2 (7 bases). The germline gives CDR1 SGHAT, CDR2 FQNNGV. The V end lost 4 bases, the J end lost 4 bases, and 12 bases lay between the germline ends. The CDR3 runs 14 residues. The CDR3 loop reads CASSSGGASDTQYF. CDR3 sequence (DNA): TGTGCCAGCAGCTCTGGGGGGGCATCAGATACGCAGTATTTT.

This clonotype has ten or more counts. The J gene is TRBJ2-3, the V gene TRBV27, with 10 bases matching TRBD1. CDR1 is MNHEY, CDR2 SMNVEV, per germline (reference sequence). V dropped 3 bases and J dropped 5; count of bases not matched to a gene: 5. This CDR3 region has 15 residues. The CDR3 DNA reads as TGTGCCAGCAGTTTGGTGACAGGGGGCCGAGATACGCAGTATTTT. It specifies CASSLVTGGRDTQYF.

This clonotype was detected many times. The chain links TRBV7-9 to TRBJ2-7; TRBD1 might be the D (6 bases). Germline loops: CDR1 SEHNR, CDR2 FQNEAQ (reference sequence). Trimming took 4 bases from V and 0 from J, leaving 13 bases between them. The CDR3 has 15 amino acids. The CDR3 is CASSSEDSSSYEQYF. For the CDR3, the DNA is TGTGCCAGCAGCTCGGAGGACAGTAGCTCCTACGAGCAGTACTTC.

The chain recombines TRBV7-9 with TRBJ2-7; 13 bases match TRBD2. With 1 base clipped from V and 7 bases from J, the junction kept 7 bases outside the gene matches. The CDR3 contains 16 residues. CDR1 and CDR2 (germline): SEHNR, FQNEAQ (reference sequence). DNA of the CDR3: TGTGCCAGCAGCTTAGGGGGACTAGCGGGAAGGAGAGAGCAGTACTTC. Protein product: CASSLGGLAGRREQYF.

The chain links TRBV3-1 to TRBJ2-7, with a tentative D call TRBD1 (5 bases). The CDR3 runs to 13 residues. V was pared by 4 bases and J by 5 bases, with 12 bases between. Looked up from germline, CDR1 is LGHDT and CDR2 is YNNKEL (reference sequence). DNA for the CDR3: TGTGCCAGCAGCCCAACGACAGACGACGAGCAGTACTTC. Its translation: CASSPTTDDEQYF.

This clonotype was found many times. This chain connects TRBV20-1 to TRBJ1-1; the D is unclear. Germline V gene sequence: CDR1 DFQATT, CDR2 SNEGSKA (reference sequence). The CDR3 length is 14 residues. V lost 2 bases and J lost 1, with 11 bases in between. CDR3 in DNA: TGCAGTGCTAGACTCGGTCAGGCGAACACTGAAGCTTTCTTT. Amino acid sequence: CSARLGQANTEAFF.

Points on this clonotype: This may arise from a read error, as a much more abundant clone is one base away. This chain uses TRBV28 with TRBJ2-7; D not resolved. CDR3 length: 14 amino acids. Germline V gene data show CDR1 as MDHEN and CDR2 as SYDVKM. CDR3 DNA sequence: TGTGCCAGCAGTAAATCCTCCCTGTCCTCCGAGCAGTACTTC. This translates into CASSKSSLSSEQYF.

A note on this clonotype: Being one base from a much bigger clone, this may be a read error. The chain joins TRBV7-6 to TRBJ2-3; D remains ambiguous. V shed 4 bases and J shed 2 bases, with 10 bases lying between them. The germline gives CDR1 SGHVS, CDR2 FNYEAQ. The CDR3 length is 14 residues. CDR3 loop: CASSSGPTTDTQYF. DNA of the CDR3: TGTGCCAGCAGCTCAGGACCAACCACAGATACGCAGTATTTT.

Concerning this clonotype: This may arise from a read error, as a much more abundant clone is one base away. The gene calls are TRBV5-3 and TRBJ2-1; D call uncertain. TRBV5-3 is sorted into the ORF group, with uncertain function. The CDR3 extends over 14 amino acids. V was pared by 6 bases and J by 15 bases, with 25 bases between. The CDR3 nucleotides read TGTGCCAGAAACCCAAGGCAAGTAGTCCCAAAGAGGTTCTTC. It translates to CARNPRQVVPKRFF.